This T cell receptor beta chain was sequenced for a study of blood T cells in healthy people across ages. Whole-study results and caveats: The study found more naive CD4+ cells and higher diversity in long-lived than aged donors. PBMCs that were unsorted prevented a conclusive naive versus antigen-experienced comparison. In these data, TCR beta diversity tracked strongly with naive T cell percentage.

Then a second PCR, running about 6 to 12 cycles, was carried out with a sample-barcoded 5' primer and a J-beta primer mix. TCRdb re-analysed the 5' RACE reads in MiXCR, keeping a single row per CDR3 protein. The sample includes about 1.6 million distinct CDR3 sequences, 34% of them seen just once. Turning to this clonotype: Its antigen is currently unknown.

All donors came from Russia, were Caucasian and healthy, and spanned ages about 6 to 100. The CDR3 contains 14 residues. The germline gives CDR1 MGHRA, CDR2 YSYEKL. J lost 11 bases, V lost 0 bases, and 6 bases had no gene match. The sequence was collected from a woman aged 30 to 39 in good health. What was sequenced was blood. The chain recombines TRBV4-1 with TRBJ1-1; 10 bases match TRBD1. This CDR3 reads CASSQDPGTGEAFF. CDR3 nucleotides: TGCGCCAGCAGCCAAGATCCTGGGACAGGGGAGGCTTTCTTT.